These T cell receptor beta chains were read from a single sample in a study of T cell repertoires in cytomegalovirus infection. One entry per CDR3 protein results from TCRdb running MiXCR on the reads. Of about 270,000 distinct CDR3 sequences listed, 20% to 25% are singletons. Their antigens are not known. Source: cultured PBMCs, taken from culture after CMV antigen stimulation. These receptors all stem from a human donor in good health (CMV status not recorded). Some clones in this sample may be carry-over from other donors' samples. Both conserved end residues are part of each CDR3. D genes are given only for firm matches. Only some rows state a clone size, as once, few, many or a class for expanded clones.

TRBV20-1	many	TRBJ2-5	TRBD2	CSARLAGQIGTQYF	TGCAGTGCTAGACTAGCGGGGCAAATAGGGACCCAGTACTTC
TRBV6-1	-	TRBJ2-3	TRBD2	CASRKLTMTSGYTDTQYF	TGTGCCAGCAGGAAACTCACTATGACTAGCGGATACACAGATACGCAGTATTTT
TRBV14	few	TRBJ2-1	TRBD2	CASSQEGSSGYNEQFF	TGTGCCAGCAGCCAAGAGGGCTCTAGCGGGTACAATGAGCAGTTCTTC
TRBV4-1	-	TRBJ2-5	TRBD2	CASSQESSGRRETQYF	TGCGCCAGCAGCCAAGAATCTAGCGGGAGACGGGAGACCCAGTACTTC
TRBV7-6	few	TRBJ2-1	TRBD2	CASSLTGLGGALDEQFF	TGTGCCAGCAGCCTCACAGGCCTCGGGGGGGCTCTCGATGAGCAGTTCTTC
TRBV18	-	TRBJ2-2	-	CASSPPSTVNTGELFF	TGTGCCAGCTCACCACCGTCGACAGTGAACACCGGGGAGCTGTTTTTT
TRBV10-3	-	TRBJ1-1	-	CAIKRSNTEAFF	TGTGCCATCAAAAGATCCAACACTGAAGCTTTCTTT
TRBV7-2	many	TRBJ1-1	-	CASSLGRGEEEAFF	TGTGCCAGCAGCTTAGGAAGGGGCGAGGAGGAAGCTTTCTTT
TRBV11-2	-	TRBJ1-1	-	CASIGWTANTEAFF	TGTGCCAGCATCGGATGGACAGCGAACACTGAAGCTTTCTTT
TRBV20-1	-	TRBJ1-5	-	CSASRQPDQPQHF	TGCAGTGCTAGTAGACAGCCAGATCAGCCCCAGCATTTT
TRBV7-6	many	TRBJ1-1	-	CASISRETEAFF	TGTGCCAGCATATCCCGCGAAACTGAAGCTTTCTTT
TRBV20-1	-	TRBJ2-7	-	CSARGQGYEQYF	TGCAGTGCTAGAGGGCAGGGATACGAGCAGTACTTC
TRBV28	many	TRBJ2-4	-	CASSSPEALAKNIQYF	TGTGCCAGCAGTTCCCCCGAGGCTCTAGCCAAAAACATTCAGTACTTC
TRBV11-3	few	TRBJ2-1	-	CASSLDRGESYGFRKGSYNEQFF	TGTGCCAGCAGCTTAGATCGGGGTGAAAGTTATGGATTCAGAAAGGGCTCCTACAATGAGCAGTTCTTC
TRBV7-2	-	TRBJ2-1	-	CASSLGYRTANEQFF	TGTGCCAGCAGCTTAGGATACAGGACAGCCAATGAGCAGTTCTTC
TRBV20-1	few	TRBJ1-5	-	CSARVRVDQPQHF	TGCAGTGCTAGAGTGAGGGTGGACCAGCCCCAGCATTTT
TRBV6-1	few	TRBJ2-3	-	CASSPPETPDTQYF	TGTGCCAGCAGTCCACCCGAAACACCAGATACGCAGTATTTT
TRBV27	many	TRBJ2-3	-	CASSSEFTGNTDTQYF	TGTGCCAGCAGTTCCGAATTTACCGGGAACACAGATACGCAGTATTTT
TRBV4-1	-	TRBJ1-5	-	CASSQVRGGQPQHF	TGCGCCAGCAGCCAAGTTAGGGGGGGTCAGCCCCAGCATTTT
TRBV28	few	TRBJ2-5	-	CASSPGAFAQYF	TGTGCCAGCAGCCCGGGGGCTTTCGCCCAGTACTTC
TRBV7-7	many	TRBJ2-1	TRBD2	CASSQLPGLPNEQFF	TGTGCCAGCAGCCAACTCCCGGGACTACCCAATGAGCAGTTCTTC
TRBV9	many	TRBJ2-1	TRBD2	CASSVGASGVYNEQFF	TGTGCCAGCAGCGTAGGGGCTAGCGGGGTCTACAATGAGCAGTTCTTC
TRBV29-1	few	TRBJ2-7	TRBD2	CSVQSLAGLPYEQYF	TGCAGCGTTCAATCACTAGCGGGATTACCCTACGAGCAGTACTTC
TRBV12-3/TRBV12-4	-	TRBJ1-5	-	CASSFTANQPQHF	TGTGCCAGCAGTTTTACGGCAAATCAGCCCCAGCATTTT
TRBV6-1	many	TRBJ2-5	TRBD2	CASGDWSGSWETQYF	TGTGCCAGCGGGGATTGGAGCGGGAGCTGGGAGACCCAGTACTTC
TRBV7-9	many	TRBJ2-3	TRBD1	CASSSLTGSADTQYF	TGTGCCAGCAGCTCGTTGACAGGGTCTGCAGATACGCAGTATTTT
TRBV2	-	TRBJ1-6	-	CASSEGVRTYYNSPLHF	TGTGCCAGCAGTGAAGGGGTCAGAACCTATTATAATTCACCCCTCCACTTT
TRBV28	many	TRBJ2-5	-	CASSLLPQETQYF	TGTGCCAGCAGTTTGTTACCCCAGGAGACCCAGTACTTC
TRBV7-9	few	TRBJ1-2	-	CASSPPTSTGRVGYTF	TGTGCCAGCAGCCCACCAACCTCTACAGGACGTGTTGGCTACACCTTC
TRBV7-9	-	TRBJ2-7	TRBD2	CASSPGRTSGSHEQYF	TGTGCCAGCAGCCCCGGAAGGACTAGCGGGAGTCACGAGCAGTACTTC
TRBV7-9	-	TRBJ1-5	-	CASSLSHSDQPQHF	TGTGCCAGCAGCTTAAGCCATTCCGATCAGCCCCAGCATTTT
TRBV27	-	TRBJ1-5	-	CASSPFWDQPQHF	TGTGCCAGCAGTCCCTTTTGGGATCAGCCCCAGCATTTT
TRBV7-8	few	TRBJ1-3	-	CASSGAGSSGNTIYF	TGTGCCAGCAGTGGCGCAGGGAGCTCTGGAAACACCATATATTTT
TRBV7-8	few	TRBJ1-1	-	CASSSTNLNTEAFF	TGTGCCAGCAGCTCGACTAACCTGAACACTGAAGCTTTCTTT
TRBV6-2/TRBV6-3	few	TRBJ2-5	TRBD1	CASSTGAPWETQYF	TGTGCCAGCAGTACAGGGGCGCCGTGGGAGACCCAGTACTTC
TRBV6-5	many	TRBJ1-5	-	CASSYPGQPQHF	TGTGCCAGCAGTTACCCCGGTCAGCCCCAGCATTTT
TRBV24-1	few	TRBJ2-5	-	CATSDFETQYF	TGTGCCACCAGTGATTTTGAGACCCAGTACTTC
TRBV25-1	once	TRBJ1-4	-	CASSEPSTGMGEKLFF	TGTGCCAGCAGTGAACCCTCTACCGGAATGGGAGAAAAACTGTTTTTT
TRBV7-2	many	TRBJ2-7	-	CASSEAYEQYF	TGTGCCAGCAGTGAGGCCTACGAGCAGTACTTC
TRBV2	few	TRBJ1-5	-	CASSEWGGGNQPQHF	TGTGCCAGCAGTGAGTGGGGAGGAGGTAATCAGCCCCAGCATTTT
TRBV7-3	once	TRBJ2-5	-	CASSRTGVGYQETQYF	TGTGCCAGCAGTCGGACGGGAGTCGGATATCAAGAGACCCAGTACTTC
TRBV6-1	few	TRBJ2-7	-	CASLSGHTNEQYF	TGTGCCAGCCTCTCGGGACATACAAACGAGCAGTACTTC
TRBV4-2	-	TRBJ2-1	TRBD2	CASSQLSGTFYNEQFF	TGTGCCAGCAGCCAACTTAGCGGGACCTTCTACAATGAGCAGTTCTTC
TRBV7-8	few	TRBJ2-5	-	CASSGRQETQYF	TGTGCCAGCAGCGGACGCCAAGAGACCCAGTACTTC
TRBV7-2	-	TRBJ2-2	-	CASSLGRSIFTGELFF	TGTGCCAGCAGCTTAGGGAGAAGTATCTTTACCGGGGAGCTGTTTTTT
TRBV5-6	-	TRBJ1-2	-	CASSLNGLYGYTF	TGTGCCAGCAGCTTGAACGGACTCTATGGCTACACCTTC